The clone carrying this TCR beta chain has just one count. Its target is unknown. CDR3 size: 15 residues. The V and J ends lost 1 base and 3 bases, in that order; junction bases with no gene match: 4. Germline V gene data show CDR1 as SGHNT and CDR2 as YENEEA. This record belongs to a study of cytomegalovirus exposure and HLA in healthy donors. Across the study: Genotyping of under 500 donors showed that over 80% belonged to the Caucasian-associated ancestry cluster.

Use of 60 Vbeta and 13 Jbeta primers characterized the PCR. Libraries were prepared by immunoSEQ multiplex PCR; TCRdb keeps only in-frame clonotypes and omits some of them. The repertoire has 100,000 to 150,000 clones, over 75% of them found once; the top ten carry more than 1.4%. Overall study results and limits: A list of 150 or so TCR beta chains associated with cytomegalovirus was given. What a later analysis reportedly showed was that an Asian-associated ancestry cluster had fewer N-insertions than the approximately 670-donor mean. On later analysis, the bulk of CMV-associated TCR beta chains appeared to be HLA-restricted.

The sequence was obtained from a young woman in good health and CMV-seronegative. Sequencing was carried out using PBMCs. The J gene is TRBJ2-3, the V gene TRBV11-3; TRBD2 aligns across 7 bases. The CDR3 region is CASSLGLAETDTQYF. CDR3 bases: TGTGCCAGCAGCTTAGGACTAGCAGAAACAGATACGCAGTATTTT.